The 20 T cell receptor beta chains in this list originate from one sample, sequenced in a study of PD-L1 blockade in urothelial cancer. Time point: pretreatment peripheral blood. The repertoire was sequenced with immunoSEQ multiplex PCR; TCRdb's copy has only in-frame clones and lacks some. The sample yields some 90,000 clones, about 89% seen once. The specimen comprised PBMCs, sampled around atezolizumab (anti-PD-L1) treatment. Receptors were obtained from a woman aged 80 or older with urothelial cancer.

CDR3 coding DNA: TGTGCCAGCAGCCAAACAGTCAATCAGCCCCAGCATTTT. The encoded protein is CASSQTVNQPQHF. The V call is TRBV6-5, the J call TRBJ1-5; D gene ambiguous. Trimming took 6 bases from V and 3 from J, leaving 9 bases between them. CDR1 and CDR2 (germline): MNHEY, SVGAGI. The CDR3 contains 13 residues.

The V and J genes are TRBV18 and TRBJ2-1; 8 bases align to TRBD2. V dropped 0 bases and J dropped 7; count of bases not matched to a gene: 5. CDR3 length: 15 amino acids. From germline, CDR1 is KGHSH and CDR2 LQKENI. The chain's CDR3 is CASSPPSGSKNEQFF. DNA of the CDR3: TGTGCCAGCTCACCACCGAGCGGGAGCAAAAATGAGCAGTTCTTC.

J is TRBJ1-5 and V is TRBV7-9, with D maybe TRBD1 (5 bases). The germline V and J ends were trimmed by 5 bases and 1 base, with 12 bases remaining between them. Germline-derived CDR1 and CDR2 are SEHNR and FQNEAQ (reference sequence). The CDR3 is made up of 15 amino acids. In nucleotides, the CDR3 is TGTGCCAGCAGCCCCAAGGGGATAAGCAATCAGCCCCAGCATTTT. Amino acid sequence: CASSPKGISNQPQHF.

In nucleotides, the CDR3 is TGTGCCTGGAAAGGCACAGGGCCTCGTTTGGCCGGGGAGCTGTTTTTT. Translation gives CAWKGTGPRLAGELFF. This rearrangement joins TRBV30 to TRBJ2-2; D is perhaps TRBD1 (6 bases). Germline loops: CDR1 GTSNPN, CDR2 SVGIG (reference sequence). The V end lost 4 bases, the J end lost 6 bases, and 21 bases lay between the germline ends. CDR3 size: 16 residues.

CDR3 sequence (DNA): TGTGCCAGCAGTTCGACAGGTCGTCATGAGCAGTTCTTC. Its protein product is CASSSTGRHEQFF. The V gene is TRBV27, the J gene TRBJ2-1; D is possibly TRBD1 (6 bases). The CDR3 runs 13 residues. Germline assignment: CDR1 MNHEY and CDR2 SMNVEV (reference sequence). Trimming took 4 bases from V and 8 from J, leaving 12 bases between them.

This clone occurred once. The chain is built from TRBV6-1 and TRBJ1-5; D remains ambiguous. The CDR3 spans 14 residues. Per the germline V gene, CDR1 is MNHNS and CDR2 is SASEGT. Trimming cost V 3 bases and J 2 bases, with 8 bases left between them. CDR3 nucleotide sequence: TGTGCCAGCAGTGACGGCGGAGGCAATCAGCCCCAGCATTTT. Translated: CASSDGGGNQPQHF.

This chain connects TRBV28 to TRBJ2-2; 14 bases map to TRBD2. The CDR3 length is 16 residues. Germline V gene data show CDR1 as MDHEN and CDR2 as SYDVKM. The V segment lost 4 bases and the J segment 9 bases; nucleotides outside the gene matches: 7. In nucleotides, the CDR3 is TGTGCCAGCAGTTCCGGGACTAGCGGGAGTAGGAGGGAGCTGTTTTTT. The encoded protein is CASSSGTSGSRRELFF.

The V gene is TRBV27, the J gene TRBJ2-5; D gene unclear. The germline gives CDR1 MNHEY, CDR2 SMNVEV (reference sequence). The V end lost 6 bases, the J end lost 1 base, and 3 bases lay between the germline ends. This CDR3 is built from 11 residues. CDR3 residues: CASSFQETQYF. In DNA, the CDR3 is TGTGCCAGCAGCTTCCAAGAGACCCAGTACTTC.

The chain uses TRBV18 and TRBJ1-2; 8 bases are shared with TRBD1. CDR1 and CDR2 from the germline V gene are KGHSH and LQKENI. The CDR3 length is 14 residues. Unmatched junction bases numbered 4, after V lost 3 bases and J lost 4 bases. CDR3 coding DNA: TGTGCCAGCTCACCGGGACAGGAGGGCTATGGCTACACCTTC. Translating it yields CASSPGQEGYGYTF.

This chain links TRBV19 with TRBJ2-5; 10 nucleotides match TRBD2. The germline CDR1 and CDR2 sequences are LNHDA and SQIVND (reference sequence). The V and J ends lost 5 bases and 8 bases, in that order; junction bases with no gene match: 8. This CDR3 is built from 14 residues. The CDR3 spells CASSSQRGGVTQYF. The CDR3 nucleotides read TGTGCCAGTAGTTCCCAGCGGGGGGGTGTTACCCAGTACTTC.

The rearrangement joins TRBV5-6 to TRBJ1-1, with no clear D. The CDR3 has 13 residues. Germline V gene data show CDR1 as SGHDT and CDR2 as YYEEEE. V shed 0 bases and J shed 4 bases, with 7 bases lying between them. The CDR3 sequence: CASSLAGSTEAFF. DNA for the CDR3: TGTGCCAGCAGCTTGGCTGGCAGCACTGAAGCTTTCTTT.

This clone was seen a few times. The chain combines TRBV29-1 with TRBJ2-7; 10 positions match TRBD1. The CDR3 runs to 14 residues. J was trimmed by 5 bases and V by 7 bases; bases with no gene match: 11. Per germline, CDR1 SQVTM and CDR2 ANQGSEA. DNA of the CDR3: TGCAGCGCCTACCCGGGGACAGGGGTTAACGAGCAGTACTTC. Its translation: CSAYPGTGVNEQYF.

The V call is TRBV30, the J call TRBJ2-1; 10 nucleotides align to TRBD2. This CDR3 comprises 15 residues. CDR1 and CDR2 from the germline V gene are GTSNPN and SVGIG (reference sequence). The V segment lost 3 bases and the J segment 6 bases; nucleotides outside the gene matches: 8. CDR3: CAWRSSGSRGNEQFF. The CDR3 nucleotides read TGTGCCTGGAGGTCTAGCGGGAGTAGGGGCAATGAGCAGTTCTTC.

The gene calls are TRBV5-4 and TRBJ2-7; 10 bases align to TRBD1. Trimming at V came to 4 bases and at J to 6 bases, leaving 7 bases not matched to a gene. The germline V gene has CDR1 SGHNT and CDR2 YYREEE (reference sequence). The CDR3 is 14 amino acids. The CDR3 DNA is TGTGCCAGCAGCCGGGGAGACAGGGGGCTCGAGCAGTACTTC. Translating gives CASSRGDRGLEQYF.

The rearrangement joins TRBV7-8 to TRBJ2-3, with 8 nucleotides matching TRBD2. The V segment lost 9 bases and the J segment 3 bases; nucleotides outside the gene matches: 5. CDR1 and CDR2 (germline): SGHVS, FQNEAQ. The CDR3 is 13 amino acids. Here the CDR3 DNA reads TGTGCCAGTAGCAAGCGGGAGACAGATACGCAGTATTTT. This gives the protein CASSKRETDTQYF.

The chain uses TRBV28 and TRBJ2-1; TRBD2 matches 13 bases. This CDR3 has 16 amino acids. After removal of 10 bases from V and 8 bases from J, the junction contained 14 bases not matched to a gene. Germline CDR1 MDHEN, CDR2 SYDVKM. CDR3: CATGTATSGRGYEQFF. Here the CDR3 DNA reads TGTGCCACTGGGACTGCTACTAGCGGGAGGGGCTATGAGCAGTTCTTC.

This rearrangement joins TRBV30 to TRBJ1-2; no firm D call. The germline CDR1 and CDR2 sequences are GTSNPN and SVGIG (reference sequence). The CDR3 covers 12 residues. V lost 4 bases, J lost 8 bases, and 14 bases lay in between. CDR3 nucleotides: TGTGCCTGGAACAGCTACCTCTGGGGCTACACCTTC. This gives the protein CAWNSYLWGYTF.

The V and J genes are TRBV11-2 and TRBJ2-7; D is undetermined. The length of the CDR3 is 15 residues. Germline V gives CDR1 SGHAT, CDR2 FQNNGV. With 1 base removed from V and 12 bases from J, the gap between germline ends came to 22 bases. In nucleotides, the CDR3 is TGTGCCAGCAGCTTAGTTGGCGTCAGCTTAGGCCAGCGGTACTTC. Translated, it gives CASSLVGVSLGQRYF.

V and J are TRBV29-1 and TRBJ2-7; 7 nucleotides line up with TRBD2. This CDR3 has 15 amino acids. From germline, CDR1 is SQVTM and CDR2 ANQGSEA. The trim removed 6 bases at V and 3 bases at J, leaving 14 bases unmatched. The CDR3 nucleotides are TGCAGCGTGGGTTCACAAAGGACTAGTTACTACGAGCAGTACTTC. This sequence encodes CSVGSQRTSYYEQYF.

The chain combines TRBV6-5 with TRBJ1-2, with D maybe TRBD1 (6 bases). Germline CDR1 reads MNHEY; CDR2 reads SVGAGI. This CDR3 spans 12 amino acids. V was trimmed by 6 bases and J by 7 bases, leaving 12 bases between them. The DNA of the CDR3 is TGTGCCAGCAGACAGGGAGTTTTTGGCTACACCTTC. This encodes CASRQGVFGYTF.